These 3 T cell receptor beta chains were sequenced from one sample in a study of lymphopenia after photon versus proton radiotherapy. Some clones are missing from TCRdb's copy, which holds only in-frame ones; the method was immunoSEQ multiplex PCR. Among tens of thousands of clones listed, more than 70% were seen once. The specimen comprised peripheral blood, sampled from a patient treated with proton-based radiotherapy. These receptors all come from a man in his 60s with pancreatic cancer.

In the case of this clone: One end of the junction is discordant with germline, which a read error may explain. The V call is TRBV7-7, the J call TRBJ2-3; tentatively, D is TRBD1 (5 bases). The CDR3 sequence is 13 residues long. The germline V gene has CDR1 SSHAT and CDR2 FNYEAQ (reference sequence). CDR3 in DNA: TGTGCTAGCAGCCTCGACAGAACAGATACGCAGTATTTT. Protein sequence: CASSLDRTDTQYF.

The CDR3 DNA reads as TGTGCCAGCAACTCACTCGGGAGCTCCTACAATGAGCAGTTCTTC. Translating gives CASNSLGSSYNEQFF. The gene calls are TRBV27 and TRBJ2-1; a weak D match, TRBD2 (6 bases). Trimming pared 7 bases from V and 0 bases from J, leaving 13 bases between. Germline CDR1 and CDR2: MNHEY and SMNVEV (reference sequence). The CDR3 consists of 15 residues.

The rearrangement uses TRBV6-6 and TRBJ2-1, with D unclear. The CDR3 spans 15 residues. The V gene's germline CDR1 is MNHNY and CDR2 SVGAGI (reference sequence). V gave up 2 bases and J gave up 6 bases, with 14 bases separating them. The CDR3 reads CASSYPKGPVNEQFF. Written as DNA, the CDR3 is TGTGCCAGCAGTTACCCCAAGGGCCCGGTCAATGAGCAGTTCTTC.